This TCR beta chain was obtained from a study of Graves' ophthalmopathy and Graves' hyperthyroidism. V lost 1 base and J lost 5; bases outside the gene matches: 4. The CDR3 has 15 residues. This clonotype occurred a few times. TCR beta CDR3 regions were amplified from RNA transcripts. Following a first-round RT-PCR that used HTBI primers, a second-round multiplex PCR was carried out. TCRdb re-derived calls from the multiplex PCR reads in MiXCR, one entry per CDR3 protein. The data hold more than 1,000,000 distinct CDR3 sequences, with approximately 35% observed a single time. The sequencing sample was made of peripheral blood or thyroid tissue (not recorded which). The V call is TRBV12-3 or TRBV12-4, the J call TRBJ2-5, with 10 bases that match TRBD1. The origin of this receptor is an adult man with Graves' hyperthyroidism. The CDR3 DNA sequence: TGTGCCAGCAGTTTAGGACAGGGGGCAACGGAGACCCAGTACTTC. Its translation: CASSLGQGATETQYF.